What follows describes a single T cell receptor (beta chain). Antigen specificity is unknown. The unexposed donors gave CD4+ T cells in about 2010-2018, prior to COVID-19. Isolation of CD4+ T cells took place after nine to ten days in culture. This record belongs to a study of CD4 T cells in relation to SARS-CoV-2 and coronaviruses. Study context: The negative reference was HIV-1 Nef peptide pool or peptide-free culture.

Assay: immunoSEQ multiplex PCR; the TCRdb copy retains only in-frame clones and omits some. The sample lists about 18,000 clones; 74% were seen once. The sequence was obtained from a human donor in good health. The material sequenced was CD4+ T cells from PBMCs, cultured in vitro.

This CDR3 is CASSYTQGFEQYF. In DNA form, the CDR3 reads TGTGCCAGCAGTTACACACAAGGGTTTGAGCAGTACTTC. V gene TRBV6-5 combines with J gene TRBJ2-7; D gene uncertain. Germline loops: CDR1 MNHEY, CDR2 SVGAGI. The CDR3 sequence is 13 residues long. The ends were cut back, 2 bases at V and 7 bases at J, with 12 bases in the middle.